One sample yielded the 18 T cell receptor beta chains listed below, sequenced in a study of blood T cells in healthy people across ages. Then a second PCR, running about 6 to 12 cycles, was carried out with a sample-barcoded 5' primer and a J-beta primer mix. TCRdb redid the calling of the 5' RACE reads with MiXCR, one entry per CDR3 protein. The table has some 1.5 million distinct CDR3 sequences, roughly 43% seen once; the top ten hold 4%. What was sequenced was blood. Every receptor here comes from a young woman in good health.

The V gene is TRBV29-1, the J gene TRBJ1-1, with D possibly being TRBD1 (6 bases). Germline CDR1 is SQVTM and CDR2 is ANQGSEA. The CDR3 runs to 14 residues. V lost 7 bases, J lost 0 bases, and 15 bases lay in between. This chain's CDR3 is CSALGGGMNTEAFF. In DNA form, the CDR3 reads TGCAGCGCCCTAGGGGGAGGTATGAACACTGAAGCTTTCTTT.

The rearrangement links TRBV15 to TRBJ2-1; D is unresolved. Germline V CDR1 and CDR2: LNHNV, YYDKDF (reference sequence). The CDR3 extends over 14 amino acids. V dropped 1 base and J dropped 7 bases, with 11 bases sitting between them. CDR3 in amino acids: CATSRVMGRNEQFF. The CDR3 bases are TGTGCCACCAGCAGAGTAATGGGTAGGAATGAGCAGTTCTTC. The full variable domain, completed using reference TRBV15 and TRBJ2-1, is DAMVIQNPRYQVTQFGKPVTLSCSQTLNHNVMYWYQQKSSQAPKLLFHYYDKDFNNEADTPDNFQSRRPNTSFCFLDIRSPGLGDTAMYLCATSRVMGRNEQFFGPGTRLTVL.

This clonotype was counted a few times. The chain employs TRBV10-3 and TRBJ2-2, with 10 bases aligning to TRBD2. V lost 7 bases, J lost 7 bases, and 9 bases stayed unmatched. The V gene's germline CDR1 is ENHRY and CDR2 SYGVKD. The CDR3 is made up of 15 amino acids. The CDR3, as DNA: TGTGCCATCAATCCGACTAGCGGGTTCGGCGGGGAGCTGTTTTTT. The encoded protein is CAINPTSGFGGELFF.

Worth noting for this clonotype: Since a much larger clone is just one base distant, this may be a read error. CDR3 residues: CSVMAASYGYTF. CDR3 coding DNA: TGCAGCGTTATGGCGGCTAGCTATGGCTACACCTTC. V is TRBV29-1 and J is TRBJ1-2; no clear D gene. This CDR3 region has 12 residues. Trimming took 5 bases from V and 4 from J, leaving 11 bases between them. Germline CDR1 reads SQVTM; CDR2 reads ANQGSEA.

This clonotype was seen a few times. The chain joins TRBV10-3 to TRBJ2-1; TRBD2 matches 8 bases. V dropped 2 bases and J dropped 8; count of bases not matched to a gene: 5. CDR3 length: 14 residues. Germline V gene lookup returns CDR1 ENHRY and CDR2 SYGVKD. The CDR3 spells CAISEGLAFDEQFF. The CDR3 DNA is TGTGCCATCAGTGAGGGACTAGCTTTCGATGAGCAGTTCTTC.

There are a few counts of this clonotype. The rearrangement links TRBV6-2 or TRBV6-3 to TRBJ2-1, with D uncertain. The CDR3 consists of 12 residues. Trimming took off 6 bases at V and 9 bases at J, with 12 bases between the two ends. CDR1 and CDR2 (germline): MNHEY, SVGEGT. DNA for the CDR3: TGTGCCAGCAGACGGTCCCCGGTTGAGCAGTTCTTC. Residues: CASRRSPVEQFF.

In this sample, this clonotype turned up many times. This CDR3 reads CASSSQGGEQFF. The CDR3 DNA reads TGCGCCAGCAGCTCGCAGGGCGGTGAGCAGTTCTTC. The chain is built from TRBV5-1 and TRBJ2-1; TRBD1 is a possible D gene (5 bases). V dropped 3 bases and J dropped 9 bases, with 10 bases sitting between them. There are 12 residues in the CDR3. The germline gives CDR1 SGHRS, CDR2 YFSETQ.

This clonotype was recorded a few times. This sequence joins TRBV28 and TRBJ1-2; D remains unclear. Germline V CDR1 and CDR2: MDHEN, SYDVKM. V lost 6 bases and J lost 4, with 6 bases in between. CDR3 size: 11 residues. The CDR3 is CASRRTYGYTF. The CDR3 nucleotides are TGTGCCAGCAGACGGACCTATGGCTACACCTTC.

The chain uses TRBV6-5 and TRBJ1-1, with D unclear. Germline CDR1 reads MNHEY; CDR2 reads SVGAGI. CDR3 size: 14 residues. V was pared by 6 bases and J by 1 base, with 12 bases between. The CDR3 sequence is CASRDDRENTEAFF. In DNA form, the CDR3 reads TGTGCCAGCAGGGATGACCGGGAGAACACTGAAGCTTTCTTT.

This clonotype was detected only a few times. This chain uses TRBV12-3 or TRBV12-4 with TRBJ2-7, with D possibly TRBD2 on 5 matching bases. Trimming removed 6 bases from V and 6 bases from J, with 18 bases in between. CDR3 length: 14 amino acids. The CDR3: CASSPDNSGGEQYF. In nucleotides, the CDR3 is TGTGCCAGCAGCCCAGACAATTCAGGAGGCGAGCAGTACTTC.

The chain combines TRBV7-9 with TRBJ2-7; TRBD1 matches 10 bases. Germline V lookup: CDR1 SEHNR, CDR2 FQNEAQ (reference sequence). The length of the CDR3 is 15 residues. The V segment lost 3 bases and the J segment 5 bases; nucleotides outside the gene matches: 7. The CDR3 DNA sequence: TGTGCCAGCAGCTTGGTCGGGACAGGGGAAGACGAGCAGTACTTC. It codes for CASSLVGTGEDEQYF.

The chain uses TRBV20-1 and TRBJ1-2; D might be TRBD1 (6 bases). The CDR3 is 14 amino acids. V was pared by 2 bases and J by 7 bases, with 17 bases between. Germline V gives CDR1 DFQATT, CDR2 SNEGSKA (reference sequence). CDR3 loop: CSARMNGGQGGYTF. The CDR3 DNA reads TGCAGTGCTAGAATGAACGGGGGGCAGGGTGGCTACACCTTC.

In its sample, this clonotype was seen a few times. The chain recombines TRBV6-5 with TRBJ1-1, with D possibly TRBD1 on 6 matching bases. Deletions cut 3 bases from V and 0 bases from J, with 11 bases between. This CDR3 has 15 amino acids. CDR1 and CDR2 (germline): MNHEY, SVGAGI. The CDR3 DNA reads as TGTGCCAGCAGTTATATAACAGGGCTGAACACTGAAGCTTTCTTT. This codes for CASSYITGLNTEAFF.

The V and J genes are TRBV25-1 and TRBJ1-2; 8 bases line up with TRBD1. CDR1 and CDR2 from the germline V gene are MGHDK and SYGVNS. The CDR3 is made up of 17 amino acids. After removal of 5 bases from V and 2 bases from J, the junction contained 13 bases not matched to a gene. The CDR3 DNA reads TGTGCCAGCAGTTTAGCGCTAACGGACAGGGACAACTATGGCTACACCTTC. Translation: CASSLALTDRDNYGYTF.

The chain couples TRBV7-8 to TRBJ2-1; D is possibly TRBD1 or TRBD2 (5 bases each). The CDR3 covers 15 residues. Trimming cost V 1 base and J 9 bases, with 16 bases left between them. The V gene's germline CDR1 is SGHVS and CDR2 FQNEAQ. CDR3 in amino acids: CASSLEAGTGGEQFF. The CDR3 bases are TGTGCCAGCAGCTTAGAGGCAGGGACCGGAGGTGAGCAGTTCTTC.

This clonotype was seen only a few times. The chain couples TRBV6-5 to TRBJ2-5, with TRBD1 as a possible D gene (6 bases). This CDR3 is 15 amino acids long. The germline V and J ends were trimmed by 2 bases and 11 bases, with 21 bases remaining between them. Per germline, CDR1 MNHEY and CDR2 SVGAGI. CDR3 loop: CASSYELGRDNEQYF. The CDR3 DNA reads TGTGCCAGCAGTTACGAACTGGGCAGGGACAATGAGCAGTACTTC.

This chain joins TRBV3-1 and TRBJ2-1; no clear D gene. The DNA end is a closer match to TRBJ2-7, so the J assignment may be wrong. The CDR3 runs to 16 residues. Germline V CDR1 and CDR2: LGHDT, YNNKEL (reference sequence). The chain's CDR3 is CASSQDKREAYNEQYF. The CDR3 nucleotides read TGTGCCAGCAGCCAAGATAAGAGAGAAGCCTACAATGAGCAGTACTTC.

This clonotype was counted a few times. The CDR3 bases are TGCGCCAGCAGCCAAGATCCAGGTTTGAGGCAGCCCCAGCATTTT. Protein: CASSQDPGLRQPQHF. The J gene is TRBJ1-5, the V gene TRBV4-1; D is unresolved. CDR3 length equals 15 residues. The V gene's germline CDR1 is MGHRA and CDR2 YSYEKL. Trimming shortened V by 0 bases and J by 7 bases, and 13 bases separated the two germline ends.